The rows below give T cell receptor beta chains drawn from one sample of a study of Ad26.COV2.S vaccination and SARS-CoV-2 variants. Produced via immunoSEQ multiplex PCR; TCRdb's table is partial and in-frame only. The sample has roughly 500,000 clones; 87% are singletons. Specimen: peripheral blood, collected in a trial of Ad26.COV2.S vaccine versus placebo. The receptors shown here come from a person between 18 and 59 years old who received the Ad26.COV2.S COVID-19 vaccine or a placebo. Both conserved end residues are part of each CDR3. The order of the fields is CDR3 length, J gene, clone size, V gene, D gene, CDR3 protein, CDR3 DNA. The D gene is left open where the match is weak. Clone size appears in some rows only: once, few, many, or a class for an expanded clone.

len: 14; j_gene: TRBJ2-3; abundance: -; v_gene: TRBV7-9; d_gene: -; CDR3aa: CASSSSGQGDTQYF; CDR3nt: TGTGCCAGCAGCTCCAGCGGGCAGGGGGATACGCAGTATTTT
len: 16; j_gene: TRBJ1-5; abundance: -; v_gene: TRBV28; d_gene: TRBD1; CDR3aa: CASSKNRGRWDQPQHF; CDR3nt: TGTGCCAGCAGTAAAAACAGGGGGCGTTGGGATCAGCCCCAGCATTTT
len: 14; j_gene: TRBJ1-2; abundance: -; v_gene: TRBV28; d_gene: -; CDR3aa: CASSPDRFGYGYTF; CDR3nt: TGTGCCAGCAGTCCTGACAGATTCGGCTATGGCTACACCTTC
len: 14; j_gene: TRBJ2-5; abundance: -; v_gene: TRBV5-4; d_gene: TRBD2; CDR3aa: CAGSLAGRQETQYF; CDR3nt: TGTGCCGGCTCACTAGCGGGACGTCAAGAGACCCAGTACTTC
len: 13; j_gene: TRBJ1-1; abundance: -; v_gene: TRBV19; d_gene: -; CDR3aa: CASSMTAVTEAFF; CDR3nt: TGTGCCAGTAGTATGACGGCGGTGACTGAAGCTTTCTTT
len: 16; j_gene: TRBJ2-3; abundance: -; v_gene: TRBV19; d_gene: TRBD2; CDR3aa: CASTTSGRGLSDTQYF; CDR3nt: TGTGCCAGTACCACTAGCGGGAGAGGCCTATCGGATACGCAGTATTTT
len: 17; j_gene: TRBJ2-7; abundance: -; v_gene: TRBV4-2; d_gene: TRBD2; CDR3aa: CASSQATDTSGKPEQYF; CDR3nt: TGTGCCAGCAGCCAAGCGACAGATACTAGCGGGAAGCCCGAGCAGTACTTC
len: 14; j_gene: TRBJ2-2; abundance: -; v_gene: TRBV19; d_gene: -; CDR3aa: CASSTSRGMGELFF; CDR3nt: TGTGCCAGTAGTACCTCAAGGGGTATGGGGGAGCTGTTTTTT
len: 15; j_gene: TRBJ2-3; abundance: -; v_gene: TRBV7-3; d_gene: -; CDR3aa: CASSPAGHPTDTQYF; CDR3nt: TGTGCCAGCAGCCCCGCGGGACACCCCACAGATACGCAGTATTTT
len: 13; j_gene: TRBJ2-1; abundance: -; v_gene: TRBV4-3; d_gene: -; CDR3aa: CASSQDRAGRQFF; CDR3nt: TGCGCCAGCAGCCAAGATCGGGCGGGGAGGCAGTTCTTC
len: 15; j_gene: TRBJ1-3; abundance: -; v_gene: TRBV19; d_gene: -; CDR3aa: CASSNRQATGNTIYF; CDR3nt: TGTGCCAGTAGTAATCGACAGGCTACTGGAAACACCATATATTTT
len: 15; j_gene: TRBJ2-6; abundance: -; v_gene: TRBV5-4; d_gene: -; CDR3aa: CASSPRDQGSNVLTF; CDR3nt: TGTGCCAGCAGCCCCAGAGACCAGGGATCCAACGTCCTGACTTTC
len: 17; j_gene: TRBJ1-4; abundance: -; v_gene: TRBV3-1/TRBV3-2; d_gene: -; CDR3aa: CASSYYRTQTTNEKLFF; CDR3nt: TGTGCCAGCAGCTACTATCGGACCCAAACAACTAATGAAAAACTGTTTTTT
len: 18; j_gene: TRBJ2-3; abundance: -; v_gene: TRBV27; d_gene: -; CDR3aa: CASSFASVPLGSTDTQYF; CDR3nt: TGTGCCAGCAGTTTTGCTAGCGTGCCGTTGGGTAGCACAGATACGCAGTATTTT
len: 13; j_gene: TRBJ2-1; abundance: -; v_gene: TRBV29-1; d_gene: TRBD1; CDR3aa: CSVEGQGVLWQFF; CDR3nt: TGCAGCGTCGAGGGACAGGGGGTTTTATGGCAGTTCTTC
len: 15; j_gene: TRBJ2-1; abundance: -; v_gene: TRBV7-6; d_gene: -; CDR3aa: CASSVLVGLYNEQFF; CDR3nt: TGTGCCAGCAGCGTTCTCGTGGGGCTGTACAATGAGCAGTTCTTC
len: 12; j_gene: TRBJ1-6; abundance: -; v_gene: TRBV30; d_gene: -; CDR3aa: CALQLYNSPLHF; CDR3nt: TGTGCCTTACAGCTTTATAATTCACCCCTCCACTTT
len: 14; j_gene: TRBJ2-7; abundance: -; v_gene: TRBV28; d_gene: TRBD1; CDR3aa: CASSYYDRGYEQYF; CDR3nt: TGTGCCAGCAGTTACTACGACAGGGGCTACGAGCAGTACTTC
len: 13; j_gene: TRBJ2-1; abundance: -; v_gene: TRBV6-5; d_gene: TRBD2; CDR3aa: CASSSDWTSYQFF; CDR3nt: TGTGCCAGCAGCTCCGACTGGACTAGCTATCAGTTCTTC
len: 15; j_gene: TRBJ1-3; abundance: -; v_gene: TRBV10-3; d_gene: -; CDR3aa: CAIGDWGGSGNTIYF; CDR3nt: TGTGCCATCGGGGACTGGGGCGGCTCTGGAAACACCATATATTTT
len: 16; j_gene: TRBJ1-5; abundance: -; v_gene: TRBV28; d_gene: -; CDR3aa: CASSLVAGSANQPQHF; CDR3nt: TGTGCCAGCAGTTTAGTTGCAGGGAGCGCAAATCAGCCCCAGCATTTT
len: 18; j_gene: TRBJ2-1; abundance: -; v_gene: TRBV5-1; d_gene: TRBD2; CDR3aa: CASSLGNLLAGEVNEQFF; CDR3nt: TGCGCCAGCAGCTTGGGGAACCTACTAGCGGGAGAGGTAAATGAGCAGTTCTTC
len: 19; j_gene: TRBJ2-1; abundance: -; v_gene: TRBV7-9; d_gene: TRBD2; CDR3aa: CASSLKEGGTSGTRNEQFF; CDR3nt: TGTGCCAGCAGCCTAAAAGAGGGGGGGACTAGCGGCACCAGGAATGAGCAGTTCTTC
len: 16; j_gene: TRBJ2-7; abundance: few; v_gene: TRBV28; d_gene: TRBD2; CDR3aa: CASSLTVGLAGYEQYF; CDR3nt: TGTGCCAGCAGTTTGACAGTGGGGCTAGCGGGTTACGAGCAGTACTTC
len: 13; j_gene: TRBJ1-4; abundance: -; v_gene: TRBV15; d_gene: -; CDR3aa: CATEAGVNEKLFF; CDR3nt: TGTGCCACCGAAGCGGGGGTTAATGAAAAACTGTTTTTT
len: 13; j_gene: TRBJ1-6; abundance: -; v_gene: TRBV5-4; d_gene: TRBD1; CDR3aa: CASSSDRDSPLHF; CDR3nt: TGTGCCAGCAGCTCGGACAGGGATTCACCCCTCCACTTT
len: 13; j_gene: TRBJ2-5; abundance: once; v_gene: TRBV28; d_gene: -; CDR3aa: CASSLRGQETQYF; CDR3nt: TGTGCCAGCAGTTTACGGGGGCAAGAGACCCAGTACTTC
len: 14; j_gene: TRBJ1-2; abundance: -; v_gene: TRBV5-5; d_gene: -; CDR3aa: CASSRQSSNYGYTF; CDR3nt: TGTGCCAGCAGCCGACAGTCCTCTAACTATGGCTACACCTTC
len: 19; j_gene: TRBJ2-7; abundance: -; v_gene: TRBV3-1/TRBV3-2; d_gene: -; CDR3aa: CASSQGVAGGVLTDYEQYF; CDR3nt: TGTGCCAGCAGCCAAGGGGTGGCTGGGGGCGTGCTCACTGACTACGAGCAGTACTTC
len: 17; j_gene: TRBJ1-5; abundance: -; v_gene: TRBV28; d_gene: TRBD1; CDR3aa: CASSFEGTGAYNQPQHF; CDR3nt: TGTGCCAGCAGTTTTGAGGGGACAGGGGCGTACAATCAGCCCCAGCATTTT
len: 14; j_gene: TRBJ2-2; abundance: -; v_gene: TRBV9; d_gene: -; CDR3aa: CASSVQTVAGELFF; CDR3nt: TGTGCCAGCAGCGTACAAACCGTTGCCGGGGAGCTGTTTTTT
len: 16; j_gene: TRBJ2-1; abundance: -; v_gene: TRBV13; d_gene: TRBD2; CDR3aa: CASSFSTSGENNEQFF; CDR3nt: TGTGCCAGCAGCTTCTCGACTAGCGGGGAGAACAATGAGCAGTTCTTC
len: 14; j_gene: TRBJ1-3; abundance: -; v_gene: TRBV28; d_gene: TRBD1; CDR3aa: CASQQGAPGNTIYF; CDR3nt: TGTGCCAGCCAACAGGGGGCGCCTGGAAACACCATATATTTT
len: 16; j_gene: TRBJ1-5; abundance: -; v_gene: TRBV19; d_gene: TRBD1; CDR3aa: CASREDRGSRIQPQHF; CDR3nt: TGTGCCAGTAGGGAGGACAGGGGATCCCGTATCCAGCCCCAGCATTTT
len: 12; j_gene: TRBJ1-2; abundance: -; v_gene: TRBV10-3; d_gene: TRBD1; CDR3aa: CANRTGGLGYTF; CDR3nt: TGTGCCAACCGGACAGGGGGCCTTGGCTACACCTTC
len: 14; j_gene: TRBJ2-7; abundance: -; v_gene: TRBV6-5; d_gene: TRBD1; CDR3aa: CASRLTGPSVLQYF; CDR3nt: TGTGCCAGCAGATTGACAGGGCCCTCCGTTCTGCAGTACTTC
len: 13; j_gene: TRBJ2-2; abundance: -; v_gene: TRBV11-1; d_gene: -; CDR3aa: CASSSTRTGELFF; CDR3nt: TGTGCCAGCAGCAGTACTAGGACTGGGGAGCTGTTTTTT
len: 15; j_gene: TRBJ2-7; abundance: -; v_gene: TRBV7-2; d_gene: TRBD2; CDR3aa: CASSSGVGPSYEQYF; CDR3nt: TGTGCCAGCAGCAGCGGGGTCGGGCCCTCCTACGAGCAGTACTTC
len: 12; j_gene: TRBJ2-1; abundance: -; v_gene: TRBV11-2; d_gene: -; CDR3aa: CASSYDGGEQFF; CDR3nt: TGTGCCAGCAGCTACGACGGTGGTGAGCAGTTCTTC
len: 18; j_gene: TRBJ2-5; abundance: -; v_gene: TRBV5-1; d_gene: TRBD2; CDR3aa: CASSPLGAGGPVSETQYF; CDR3nt: TGCGCCAGCAGCCCGCTGGGCGCGGGAGGGCCAGTCTCGGAGACCCAGTACTTC
len: 13; j_gene: TRBJ2-3; abundance: -; v_gene: TRBV11-3; d_gene: -; CDR3aa: CASSVGPHDTQYF; CDR3nt: TGTGCCAGTTCTGTGGGACCGCACGATACGCAGTATTTT
len: 14; j_gene: TRBJ1-4; abundance: -; v_gene: TRBV4-3; d_gene: -; CDR3aa: CASSQDLVREKLFF; CDR3nt: TGCGCCAGCAGCCAAGATCTAGTGAGGGAAAAACTGTTTTTT
len: 16; j_gene: TRBJ2-5; abundance: -; v_gene: TRBV29-1; d_gene: TRBD2; CDR3aa: CSSTIVIAGVGETQYF; CDR3nt: TGCAGCTCCACGATTGTGATAGCGGGAGTAGGAGAGACCCAGTACTTC
len: 16; j_gene: TRBJ2-7; abundance: -; v_gene: TRBV6-5; d_gene: TRBD2; CDR3aa: CASSYSPREGSYEQYF; CDR3nt: TGTGCCAGCAGTTACTCGCCGCGGGAGGGCTCCTACGAGCAGTACTTC
len: 15; j_gene: TRBJ1-1; abundance: -; v_gene: TRBV19; d_gene: -; CDR3aa: CASSIPRGRSTEAFF; CDR3nt: TGTGCCAGTAGTATTCCCCGGGGTAGGAGCACTGAAGCTTTCTTT
len: 15; j_gene: TRBJ2-5; abundance: -; v_gene: TRBV7-9; d_gene: -; CDR3aa: CASSLGAGHQETQYF; CDR3nt: TGTGCCAGCAGCTTAGGCGCAGGGCATCAAGAGACCCAGTACTTC
len: 15; j_gene: TRBJ1-2; abundance: -; v_gene: TRBV4-2; d_gene: -; CDR3aa: CASSLGRVEDYGYTF; CDR3nt: TGTGCCAGCAGCCTGGGCAGGGTAGAGGACTATGGCTACACCTTC
len: 16; j_gene: TRBJ1-1; abundance: -; v_gene: TRBV21-1; d_gene: -; CDR3aa: CASSKVRGPRRTEAFF; CDR3nt: TGTGCCAGCAGCAAAGTGAGGGGACCCCGGCGGACTGAAGCTTTCTTT